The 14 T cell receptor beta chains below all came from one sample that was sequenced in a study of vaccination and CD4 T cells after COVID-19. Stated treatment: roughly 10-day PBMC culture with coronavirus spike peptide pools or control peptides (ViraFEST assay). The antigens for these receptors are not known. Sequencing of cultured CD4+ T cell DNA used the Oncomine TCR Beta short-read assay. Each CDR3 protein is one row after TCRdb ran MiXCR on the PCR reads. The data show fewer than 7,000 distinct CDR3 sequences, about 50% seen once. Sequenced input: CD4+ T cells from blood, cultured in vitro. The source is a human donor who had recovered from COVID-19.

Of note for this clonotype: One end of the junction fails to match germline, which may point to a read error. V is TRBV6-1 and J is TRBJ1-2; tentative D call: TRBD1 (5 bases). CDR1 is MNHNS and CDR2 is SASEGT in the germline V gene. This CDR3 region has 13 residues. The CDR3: CASSEGVGRGYTF. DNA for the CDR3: TGTGCCAGCAGCGAAGGGGTCGGGAGGGGCTACACCTTC.

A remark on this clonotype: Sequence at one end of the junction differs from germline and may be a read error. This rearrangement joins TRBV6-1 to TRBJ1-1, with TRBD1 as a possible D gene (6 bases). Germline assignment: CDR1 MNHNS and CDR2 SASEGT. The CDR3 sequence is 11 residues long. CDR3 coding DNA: TGTGCCAGCAGTACGGACAGCGAAGCTTTCTTC. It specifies CASSTDSEAFF.

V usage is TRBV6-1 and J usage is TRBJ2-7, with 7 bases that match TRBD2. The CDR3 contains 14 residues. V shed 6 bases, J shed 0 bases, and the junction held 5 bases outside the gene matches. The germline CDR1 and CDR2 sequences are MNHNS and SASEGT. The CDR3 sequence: CASRRTRSSYEQYF. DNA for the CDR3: TGTGCCAGCAGGAGGACTAGAAGCTCCTACGAGCAGTACTTC.

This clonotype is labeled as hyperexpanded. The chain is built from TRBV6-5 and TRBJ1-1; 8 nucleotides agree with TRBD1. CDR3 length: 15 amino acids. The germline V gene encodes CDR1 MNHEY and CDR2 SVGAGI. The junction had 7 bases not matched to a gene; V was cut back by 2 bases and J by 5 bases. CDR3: CASSYTQGVGTEAFF. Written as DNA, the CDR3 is TGTGCCAGCAGTTACACACAGGGGGTAGGGACTGAAGCTTTCTTT.

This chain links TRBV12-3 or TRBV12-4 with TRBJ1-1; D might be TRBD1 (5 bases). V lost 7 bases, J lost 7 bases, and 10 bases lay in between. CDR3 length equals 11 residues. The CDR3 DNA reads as TGTGCCAGCAACTACGGGGGTGAAGCTTTCTTT. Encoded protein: CASNYGGEAFF.

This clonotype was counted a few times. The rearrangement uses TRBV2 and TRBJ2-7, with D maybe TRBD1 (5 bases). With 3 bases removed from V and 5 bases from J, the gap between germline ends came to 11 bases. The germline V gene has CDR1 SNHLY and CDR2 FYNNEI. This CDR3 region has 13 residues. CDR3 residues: CASSEIWGHEQYF. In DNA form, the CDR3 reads TGTGCCAGCAGTGAGATTTGGGGCCACGAGCAGTACTTC.

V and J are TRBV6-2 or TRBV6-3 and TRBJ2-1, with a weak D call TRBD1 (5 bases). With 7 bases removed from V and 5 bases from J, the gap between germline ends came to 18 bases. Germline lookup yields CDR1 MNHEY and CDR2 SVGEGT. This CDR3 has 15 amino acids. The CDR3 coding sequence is TGTGCCAGCACCCCTTTCCTAGGGGCCCACAATGAGCAGTTCTTC. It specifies CASTPFLGAHNEQFF.

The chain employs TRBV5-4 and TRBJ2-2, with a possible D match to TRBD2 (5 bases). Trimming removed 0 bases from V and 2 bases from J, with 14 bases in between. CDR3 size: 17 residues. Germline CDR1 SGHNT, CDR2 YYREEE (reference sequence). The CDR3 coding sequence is TGTGCCAGCAGCTTGGACCGGCCAGGACTCAACACCGGGGAGCTGTTTTTT. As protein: CASSLDRPGLNTGELFF.

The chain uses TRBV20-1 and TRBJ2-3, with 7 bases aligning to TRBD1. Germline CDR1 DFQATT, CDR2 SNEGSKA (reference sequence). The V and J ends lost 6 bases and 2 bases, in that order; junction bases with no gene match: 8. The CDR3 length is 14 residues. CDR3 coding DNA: TGCAGTGCAGACCCTGGACAGGCCACAGATACGCAGTATTTT. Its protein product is CSADPGQATDTQYF.

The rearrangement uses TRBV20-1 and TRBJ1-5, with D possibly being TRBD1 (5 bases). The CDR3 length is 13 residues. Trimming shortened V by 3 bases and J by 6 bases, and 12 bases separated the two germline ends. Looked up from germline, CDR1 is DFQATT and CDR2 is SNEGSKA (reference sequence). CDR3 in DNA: TGCAGTGCTAGTCGGTCAGGGACTCAGCCCCAGCATTTT. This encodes CSASRSGTQPQHF.

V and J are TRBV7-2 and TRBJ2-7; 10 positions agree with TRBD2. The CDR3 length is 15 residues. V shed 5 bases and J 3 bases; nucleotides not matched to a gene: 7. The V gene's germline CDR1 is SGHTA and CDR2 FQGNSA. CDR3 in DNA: TGTGCCAGCAGCCGCTCAGCGGGGGGGGACTACGAGCAGTACTTC. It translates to CASSRSAGGDYEQYF.

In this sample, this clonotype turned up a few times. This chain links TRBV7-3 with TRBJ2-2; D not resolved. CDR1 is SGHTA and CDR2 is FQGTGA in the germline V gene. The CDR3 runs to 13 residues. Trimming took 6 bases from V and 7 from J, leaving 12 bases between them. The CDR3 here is CASSFQWGGELFF. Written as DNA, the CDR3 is TGTGCCAGCAGTTTCCAGTGGGGCGGGGAGCTGTTTTTT.

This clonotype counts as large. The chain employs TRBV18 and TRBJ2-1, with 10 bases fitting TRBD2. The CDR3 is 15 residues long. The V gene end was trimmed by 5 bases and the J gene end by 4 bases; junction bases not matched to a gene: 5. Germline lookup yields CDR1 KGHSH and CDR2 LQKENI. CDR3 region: CASSYSGGAYNEQFF. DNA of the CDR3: TGTGCCAGCTCATACAGCGGGGGGGCTTACAATGAGCAGTTCTTC. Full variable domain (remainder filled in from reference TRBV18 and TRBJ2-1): NAGVMQNPRHLVRRRGQEARLRCSPMKGHSHVYWYRQLPEEGLKFMVYLQKENIIDESGMPKERFSAEFPKEGPSILRIQQVVRGDSAAYFCASSYSGGAYNEQFFGPGTRLTVL.

CDR3 DNA: TGTGCCAGCAGTTTCCGGACAGGGGAAAATGAAAAACTGTTTTTT. Translation gives CASSFRTGENEKLFF. V and J are TRBV6-5 and TRBJ1-4, with 9 positions matching TRBD1. The V gene's germline CDR1 is MNHEY and CDR2 SVGAGI. The CDR3 has 15 residues. V dropped 4 bases and J dropped 5; count of bases not matched to a gene: 5.